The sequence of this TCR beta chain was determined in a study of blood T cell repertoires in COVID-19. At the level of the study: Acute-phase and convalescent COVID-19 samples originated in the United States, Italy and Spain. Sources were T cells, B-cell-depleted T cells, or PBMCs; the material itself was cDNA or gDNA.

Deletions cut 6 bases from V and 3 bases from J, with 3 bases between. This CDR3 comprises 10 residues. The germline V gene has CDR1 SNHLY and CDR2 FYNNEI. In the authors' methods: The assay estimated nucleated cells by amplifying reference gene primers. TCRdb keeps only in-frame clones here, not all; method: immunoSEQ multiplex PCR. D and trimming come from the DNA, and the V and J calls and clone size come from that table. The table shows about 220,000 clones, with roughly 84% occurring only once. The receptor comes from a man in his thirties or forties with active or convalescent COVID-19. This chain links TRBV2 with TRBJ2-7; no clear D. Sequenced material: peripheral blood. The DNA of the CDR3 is TGTGCCAGCAGCAACTACGAGCAGTACTTC. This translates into CASSNYEQYF.